Following are 6 T cell receptor beta chains from one sample sequenced in a study of human CD8 memory T cell subsets. UMI-labeled 5' RACE yielded the TCR beta libraries. TCRdb re-called the 5' RACE reads and catalogs CDR3 proteins one per entry, DNA excluded. This listing includes about 11,000 distinct CDR3 sequences. Input material: CD8+ stem-like memory T cells (TSCM and TCM) sorted from PBMCs. Subset defined: stem-like memory CD8 T cells (TSTEM), CCR7+ PD-1- TIGIT-. The receptor source for this set is a human donor in good health.

V gene TRBV5-1 combines with J gene TRBJ2-1; lacking DNA, the TRBD1 call made by TCRdb goes unchecked. Looked up from germline, CDR1 is SGHRS and CDR2 is YFSETQ. The CDR3 contains 15 residues. The CDR3 loop reads CASSRDRGPYNEQFF.

The chain employs TRBV7-7 and TRBJ2-5. The CDR3 sequence is 14 residues long. CDR1 and CDR2 from the germline V gene are SSHAT and FNYEAQ (reference sequence). CDR3: CASSLSGDQETQYF.

V gene TRBV12-5 combines with J gene TRBJ1-1; TCRdb outputs TRBD1, but without DNA this stays unchecked. Germline loops: CDR1 LGHNT, CDR2 FRNRAP. The CDR3 consists of 14 residues. Here the CDR3 reads CASGSGGWNTEAFF.

The chain employs TRBV24-1 and TRBJ2-1; TCRdb indicates TRBD2, and absent DNA this call remains unverified. Germline lookup yields CDR1 KGHDR and CDR2 SFDVKD. CDR3 length: 12 residues. The CDR3 loop reads CATSGGNNEQFF.

CDR3 protein: CASSKTGPNSPLHF. The chain couples TRBV7-3 to TRBJ1-6; TCRdb names TRBD1, which stays unverified in the absence of DNA. CDR1 is SGHTA and CDR2 is FQGTGA in the germline V gene. There are 14 residues in the CDR3. The whole variable domain, remainder taken from reference TRBV7-3 and TRBJ1-6, is GAGVSQTPSNKVTEKGKYVELRCDPISGHTALYWYRQSLGQGPEFLIYFQGTGAADDSGLPNDRFFAVRPEGSVSTLKIQRTERGDSAVYLCASSKTGPNSPLHFGNGTRLTVT.

The J gene is TRBJ1-5, the V gene TRBV27; no DNA is available, so the TRBD1 call from TCRdb remains unchecked. Germline values: CDR1 MNHEY, CDR2 SMNVEV (reference sequence). This CDR3 has 15 amino acids. The CDR3 protein is CASSVAGYSNQPQHF.